Sequencing of this T cell receptor beta chain was carried out in a study of technical replicates of blood from several donors. Libraries were prepared by immunoSEQ multiplex PCR; TCRdb keeps only in-frame clonotypes and omits some of them. This sample carries 65,000 to 95,000 clones, around 93% of them seen once, and the ten largest clones take 0.2% to 0.3%. The ends were cut back, 4 bases at V and 5 bases at J, with 14 bases in the middle. Germline V CDR1 and CDR2: MRHNA, SNTAGT. The CDR3 has 14 amino acids. The chain recombines TRBV6-4 with TRBJ1-1; no reliable D call. The sample was T cells isolated from PBMCs. This TCR came from a human donor in good health. The CDR3 sequence is CASSVDRGMTEAFF. DNA for the CDR3: TGTGCCAGCAGTGTTGATCGAGGAATGACTGAAGCTTTCTTT.